The rows below give T cell receptor beta chains drawn from one sample of a study of shared clonotypes between healthy human individuals. Repertoires were generated with immunoSEQ multiplex PCR, while TCRdb's copy carries only in-frame clones and drops some. The data hold around 2,000,000 clones, with about 92% observed a single time. Sequencing was carried out using naive CD8+ T cells from PBMCs. These receptors were collected from a man aged 18 to 30 in good health. Some clones in this sample may be carry-over from other donors' samples. Both conserved end residues are part of each CDR3. D genes are given only for firm matches. Where a row states a size, it is once, few, many or the class of an expanded clone; other rows omit it.

clone_size	v_call	d_call	j_call	cdr3_length	cdr3_nt	cdr3_aa
once	TRBV5-1	NA	TRBJ2-5	15	TGCGCCAGCAGCCCCTCCCTGGGGTCACAAGAGACCCAGTACTTC	CASSPSLGSQETQYF
NA	TRBV29-1	NA	TRBJ2-7	15	TGCAGCGTTGAAGTTGGCAGGGCCGAGGGCTACGAGCAGTACTTC	CSVEVGRAEGYEQYF
NA	TRBV28	NA	TRBJ2-7	15	TGTGCCAGCCTAGATACGGGACCCCGCTCCTACGAGCAGTACTTC	CASLDTGPRSYEQYF
NA	TRBV5-6	NA	TRBJ1-3	15	TGTGCCAGCAGCTTGGTAGGGGTCCGTGGAAACACCATATATTTT	CASSLVGVRGNTIYF
NA	TRBV10-2	TRBD2	TRBJ2-2	13	TGCGCCAGCATAGCGGGAGCCCCCGGGGAGCTGTTTTTT	CASIAGAPGELFF
NA	TRBV4-3	NA	TRBJ2-7	18	TGCGCCAGCAGCCAAGATATGTATCCCAAATATGGTTCCTACGAGCAGTACTTC	CASSQDMYPKYGSYEQYF
NA	TRBV7-8	TRBD2	TRBJ2-7	16	TGTGCCAGCAGCTTCACGACTAGCGGGAGGAACTACGAGCAGTACTTC	CASSFTTSGRNYEQYF
once	TRBV7-9	NA	TRBJ2-1	18	TGTGCCAGCAGCTTAGTCGATCCGGCTGCCCGATCGAACAATGAGCAGTTCTTC	CASSLVDPAARSNNEQFF
NA	TRBV30	NA	TRBJ2-2	16	TGTGCCTGGAGCGTGAGGGCGCCCGGGAACACCGGGGAGCTGTTTTTT	CAWSVRAPGNTGELFF
NA	TRBV9	NA	TRBJ2-5	15	TGTGCCAGCAGCCAGGAGGGCTTCTCGGAGGAGACCCAGTACTTC	CASSQEGFSEETQYF
NA	TRBV6-6	NA	TRBJ1-4	14	TGTGCCAGCAGTACGGACCTAATGTTGGAAAAACTGTTTTTT	CASSTDLMLEKLFF
once	TRBV7-6	NA	TRBJ2-2	17	TGTGCCAGCAGCCTTACTTACGGGGCCGTAGACACCGGGGAGCTGTTTTTT	CASSLTYGAVDTGELFF
NA	TRBV5-1	NA	TRBJ2-1	15	TGCGCCAGCAGCCTGACACCCCGGGTAATCAATGAGCAGTTCTTC	CASSLTPRVINEQFF